The 13 T cell receptor beta chains given below trace back to one sample, sequenced in a study of regulatory T cells in long-lasting Graves disease. According to the study, TCR beta libraries were built with iRepertoire HTBI primers and CDR3-region Arm-PCR. TCRdb called the multiplex PCR reads again in MiXCR, with one record for every CDR3 protein. This sample has 200,000 to 250,000 distinct CDR3 sequences, with around 20% found just once. Stated time point: newly diagnosed GD, antithyroid drugs for less than 3 months. Extracted PBMC RNA gave rise to the TCR library. The source material was peripheral blood mononuclear cells (PBMCs), sampled at new diagnosis, from a patient treated with antithyroid drugs. These receptors were collected from a female donor with Graves disease.

This clonotype was detected many times. The chain joins TRBV20-1 to TRBJ1-2; D gene unclear. The CDR3 totals 16 residues. The germline CDR1 and CDR2 sequences are DFQATT and SNEGSKA (reference sequence). Trimming pared 0 bases from V and 0 bases from J, leaving 14 bases between. The CDR3 region is CSARDEPQQPNYGYTF. CDR3 in DNA: TGCAGTGCTAGAGATGAGCCACAGCAACCTAACTATGGCTACACCTTC.

At least ten counts were recorded for this clonotype. The chain recombines TRBV30 with TRBJ2-7; D is unresolved. Germline CDR1 and CDR2: GTSNPN and SVGIG (reference sequence). This CDR3 is built from 15 residues. The V end was cut by 3 bases, the J end by 2 bases, with 17 bases between. CDR3 sequence reads: CAWRGYADPPYEQYF. CDR3 sequence (DNA): TGTGCCTGGAGGGGTTACGCAGACCCTCCCTACGAGCAGTACTTC.

Ten or more counts support this clonotype. The chain employs TRBV11-2 and TRBJ2-1; no clear D. The CDR3 extends over 13 amino acids. In germline, CDR1 is SGHAT, CDR2 FQNNGV. Deletions cut 5 bases from V and 9 bases from J, with 14 bases between. CDR3 protein: CASSPYLVSEQFF. The CDR3 DNA sequence: TGTGCCAGCAGCCCCTATCTAGTAAGTGAGCAGTTCTTC.

At least ten counts were recorded for this clonotype. V and J are TRBV28 and TRBJ1-5; no definite D call. CDR1 is MDHEN, CDR2 SYDVKM, per germline. V lost 10 bases and J 2 bases, leaving 24 bases between the germline ends. The CDR3 is 17 residues long. CDR3 protein: CATICPPGRDCNQPQHF. DNA for the CDR3: TGTGCCACCATTTGCCCTCCCGGACGGGATTGCAATCAGCCCCAGCATTTT.

This clonotype was recorded at least ten times. V and J are TRBV27 and TRBJ1-2; 8 bases are shared with TRBD1. Germline V gene sequence: CDR1 MNHEY, CDR2 SMNVEV (reference sequence). Unmatched junction bases numbered 9, after V lost 6 bases and J lost 6 bases. The CDR3 loop spans 14 amino acids. The CDR3 bases are TGTGCCAGCAGCCCGGACAGGGCCCTCGATGGCTACACCTTC. This translates into CASSPDRALDGYTF.

Ten or more counts support this clonotype. The chain is built from TRBV7-9 and TRBJ2-3, with TRBD2 identical over 9 bases. CDR1 is SEHNR and CDR2 is FQNEAQ in the germline V gene (reference sequence). The V segment lost 2 bases and the J segment 4 bases; nucleotides outside the gene matches: 4. The CDR3 sequence is 15 residues long. The CDR3 coding sequence is TGTGCCAGCAGCTTAAAAAGCGGGGGGCCAGATACGCAGTATTTT. Residues: CASSLKSGGPDTQYF.

This clonotype was recorded many times. The chain links TRBV9 to TRBJ2-1; 9 nucleotides agree with TRBD2. J gave up 9 bases and V 0 bases, and 4 bases lay outside the gene matches. The length of the CDR3 is 14 residues. The germline V gene encodes CDR1 SGDLS and CDR2 YYNGEE. CDR3 loop: CASSVGTSEVEQFF. In DNA, the CDR3 is TGTGCCAGCAGCGTAGGGACTAGCGAAGTTGAGCAGTTCTTC.

This clonotype was recorded at least ten times. V usage is TRBV4-1 and J usage is TRBJ1-1; D is perhaps TRBD1 (6 bases). Germline CDR1 and CDR2: MGHRA and YSYEKL. This CDR3 has 18 residues. V lost 4 bases, J lost 1 base, and 22 bases lay in between. CDR3 in amino acids: CASSRYTATGDSNTEAFF. Here the CDR3 DNA reads TGCGCCAGCAGCCGATACACAGCGACAGGCGATTCGAACACTGAAGCTTTCTTT.

The rearrangement joins TRBV7-2 to TRBJ2-1; possibly TRBD1 or TRBD2 for D (5 bases each). V lost 5 bases, J lost 7 bases, and 18 bases lay in between. In germline, CDR1 is SGHTA, CDR2 FQGNSA. CDR3 size: 15 residues. The chain's CDR3 is CASSPGRSRENEQFF. The CDR3 nucleotides read TGTGCCAGCAGCCCAGGGCGTTCCCGGGAAAATGAGCAGTTCTTC.

The table lists this clonotype with many counts. This chain links TRBV5-5 with TRBJ2-1, with D possibly being TRBD2 (7 bases). CDR1 and CDR2 from the germline V gene are SGHKS and YYEKEE (reference sequence). The CDR3 is 15 amino acids. Trimming took off 4 bases at V and 4 bases at J, with 15 bases between the two ends. The CDR3 sequence: CASSVREGGYNEQFF. CDR3 DNA: TGTGCCAGCAGCGTTAGGGAGGGGGGGTACAATGAGCAGTTCTTC.

In its sample, this clonotype was seen many times. V usage is TRBV12-3 or TRBV12-4 and J usage is TRBJ1-5, with D unclear. The CDR3 contains 13 residues. V dropped 3 bases and J dropped 5 bases, with 8 bases sitting between them. The CDR3 sequence is CASSLRTDQPQHF. DNA of the CDR3: TGTGCCAGCAGTTTGCGGACCGATCAGCCCCAGCATTTT.

Notes on this clonotype: This may stem from a read error, because a much larger clone lies one nucleotide away. The chain combines TRBV15 with TRBJ2-5; 7 nucleotides line up with TRBD2. CDR3 length equals 11 residues. Germline loops: CDR1 LNHNV, CDR2 YYDKDF (reference sequence). After removal of 4 bases from V and 9 bases from J, the junction contained 2 bases not matched to a gene. The CDR3 region has the DNA TGTGCCACCAGCAAACGGGAGGCCCAGTACTTC. Translated, it gives CATSKREAQYF.

This clonotype was seen at least ten times. The rearrangement uses TRBV19 and TRBJ2-1; D assignment may be TRBD1 or TRBD2 (6 bases each). CDR3 size: 15 residues. Germline assignment: CDR1 LNHDA and CDR2 SQIVND (reference sequence). Trimming left V 5 bases short and J 5 bases short, with 16 bases between. The CDR3 loop reads CASSQRGVGNNEQFF. The DNA for the CDR3 is TGTGCCAGTAGTCAAAGGGGGGTGGGGAACAATGAGCAGTTCTTC.